The 23 T cell receptor beta chains given below trace back to one sample, sequenced in a study of blood T cell repertoires in COVID-19. Some clones are missing from TCRdb's copy, which holds only in-frame ones; the method was immunoSEQ multiplex PCR. The profile shows tens of thousands of clones, about 90% of them singletons. Specimen: peripheral blood. The receptors come from a human donor in a cohort sampled during active COVID-19.

The chain couples TRBV5-1 to TRBJ2-7, with D perhaps matching TRBD1 (6 bases). The V and J ends lost 4 bases and 5 bases respectively, with 19 bases between them. The CDR3 consists of 15 residues. In germline, CDR1 is SGHRS, CDR2 YFSETQ. DNA for the CDR3: TGCGCCAGCAGCCTGCAGGGGCCACCTTCCAACGAGCAGTACTTC. Protein sequence: CASSLQGPPSNEQYF.

The chain links TRBV7-8 to TRBJ2-7; D gene ambiguous. The V and J ends lost 0 bases and 5 bases respectively, with 5 bases between them. Germline V gene lookup returns CDR1 SGHVS and CDR2 FQNEAQ. The CDR3 totals 12 residues. The DNA of the CDR3 is TGTGCCAGCAGCTTAGCTATCCACGAGCAGTACTTC. This sequence encodes CASSLAIHEQYF.

The chain is built from TRBV6-6 and TRBJ2-1; 10 bases are shared with TRBD1. The CDR3 extends over 15 amino acids. Trimming at V came to 7 bases and at J to 5 bases, leaving 8 bases not matched to a gene. The germline V gene encodes CDR1 MNHNY and CDR2 SVGAGI (reference sequence). For the CDR3, the DNA is TGTGCCAGCATAGACGGACAGGGGGGTAACAATGAGCAGTTCTTC. It encodes CASIDGQGGNNEQFF.

This chain connects TRBV24-1 to TRBJ2-1, with a weak D call TRBD2 (5 bases). The V gene lost 7 bases and the J gene lost 3 bases, with 12 bases spanning the gap. The CDR3 is 14 amino acids. The V gene's germline CDR1 is KGHDR and CDR2 SFDVKD. CDR3 protein: CATSPSGNYNEQFF. In DNA form, the CDR3 reads TGTGCCACCAGCCCCAGCGGAAACTACAATGAGCAGTTCTTC.

This rearrangement joins TRBV6-1 to TRBJ1-5, with D unresolved. Trimming stripped 1 base from V and 0 bases from J, with 4 bases between. There are 14 residues in the CDR3. Germline V lookup: CDR1 MNHNS, CDR2 SASEGT. CDR3 nucleotide sequence: TGTGCCAGCAGTGAAGGGCTTAGCAATCAGCCCCAGCATTTT. Its protein product is CASSEGLSNQPQHF.

V is TRBV27 and J is TRBJ2-7; 8 nucleotides match TRBD1. Trimming cost V 4 bases and J 3 bases; bases outside gene matches: 2. Germline V gene data show CDR1 as MNHEY and CDR2 as SMNVEV (reference sequence). This CDR3 region has 13 residues. Here the CDR3 DNA reads TGTGCCAGCAGTTCCGGACAGGGCTACGAGCAGTACTTC. It codes for CASSSGQGYEQYF.

In its sample, this clone was seen a few times. This chain uses TRBV2 with TRBJ1-5, with D tentatively TRBD1 (5 bases). This CDR3 has 15 residues. Germline CDR1 SNHLY, CDR2 FYNNEI. The V gene lost 8 bases and the J gene lost 2 bases, with 16 bases spanning the gap. CDR3 coding DNA: TGTGCCAGCGTAGGCTCCCAAGGGGGCAATCAGCCCCAGCATTTT. Amino acid sequence: CASVGSQGGNQPQHF.

The chain combines TRBV7-7 with TRBJ2-1; D unresolved. Per the germline V gene, CDR1 is SSHAT and CDR2 is FNYEAQ (reference sequence). CDR3 size: 15 residues. V lost 1 base, J lost 0 bases, and 7 bases lay in between. CDR3 coding DNA: TGTGCCAGCAGCTTAGTCCCGAGCTCCTACAATGAGCAGTTCTTC. Amino acid sequence: CASSLVPSSYNEQFF. Full variable domain (missing parts from reference TRBV7-7 and TRBJ2-1): GAGVSQSPRYKVTKRGQDVTLRCDPISSHATLYWYQQALGQGPEFLTYFNYEAQPDKSGLPSDRFSAERPEGSISTLTIQRTEQRDSAMYRCASSLVPSSYNEQFFGPGTRLTVL.

The chain carries TRBV7-3 and TRBJ2-5, with 8 bases that match TRBD1. Per the germline V gene, CDR1 is SGHTA and CDR2 is FQGTGA. The V gene end was trimmed by 6 bases and the J gene end by 5 bases; junction bases not matched to a gene: 8. This CDR3 has 14 amino acids. CDR3 amino acids: CASRNQDRDETQYF. CDR3 DNA: TGTGCCAGCAGAAATCAGGACAGGGATGAGACCCAGTACTTC. The variable domain in full, completed from reference TRBV7-3 and TRBJ2-5, reads GAGVSQTPSNKVTEKGKYVELRCDPISGHTALYWYRQSLGQGPEFLIYFQGTGAADDSGLPNDRFFAVRPEGSVSTLKIQRTERGDSAVYLCASRNQDRDETQYFGPGTRLLVL.

The chain employs TRBV6-5 and TRBJ1-2, with 7 bases that match TRBD1. The CDR3 extends over 12 amino acids. Trimming at V came to 10 bases and at J to 6 bases, leaving 8 bases not matched to a gene. Germline V gene sequence: CDR1 MNHEY, CDR2 SVGAGI. The DNA of the CDR3 is TGTGCCATCTTCACAGGGGTGGATGGCTACACCTTC. Amino acid sequence: CAIFTGVDGYTF.

This clone was seen a single time. The V call is TRBV9, the J call TRBJ2-7, with 9 bases aligning to TRBD1. The V gene's germline CDR1 is SGDLS and CDR2 YYNGEE. The CDR3 covers 13 residues. Trimming at V came to 3 bases and at J to 7 bases, leaving 5 bases not matched to a gene. The CDR3 protein is CASSASTGGEQYF. The CDR3 region has the DNA TGTGCCAGCAGCGCATCGACAGGGGGGGAGCAGTACTTC.

This clone was seen only once. The chain employs TRBV6-6 and TRBJ2-3; D is ambiguous. CDR3 size: 12 residues. The germline V gene encodes CDR1 MNHNY and CDR2 SVGAGI (reference sequence). V lost 5 bases, J lost 4 bases, and 7 bases lay in between. The CDR3 loop is CASSQVADTQYF. The CDR3, as DNA: TGTGCCAGCAGTCAAGTAGCAGATACGCAGTATTTT.

The chain uses TRBV24-1 and TRBJ2-3; possible D gene TRBD2, 5 bases. The CDR3 loop spans 16 amino acids. Germline V gene sequence: CDR1 KGHDR, CDR2 SFDVKD. Trimming removed 2 bases at V and 0 bases at J, with 11 bases between. CDR3 sequence (DNA): TGTGCCACCAGTGATTCAACTAGTATTAGCACAGATACGCAGTATTTT. It is translated as CATSDSTSISTDTQYF.

The chain couples TRBV9 to TRBJ2-3; 11 nucleotides align to TRBD2. The CDR3 has 16 residues. With V trimmed by 3 bases and J by 2 bases, 5 bases remained unmatched. Germline V lookup: CDR1 SGDLS, CDR2 YYNGEE. CDR3 in amino acids: CASSGGTSGLTDTQYF. For the CDR3, the DNA is TGTGCCAGCAGCGGCGGGACTAGCGGACTCACAGATACGCAGTATTTT.

This clone has a handful of counts. V gene TRBV5-1 combines with J gene TRBJ2-7, with D tentatively TRBD1 (6 bases). Trimming removed 2 bases at V and 7 bases at J, with 13 bases between. Germline values: CDR1 SGHRS, CDR2 YFSETQ. The CDR3 has 13 residues. The CDR3 region is CASSLQGMGEQYF. CDR3 DNA: TGCGCCAGCAGCTTACAGGGTATGGGGGAGCAGTACTTC.

V gene TRBV19 combines with J gene TRBJ2-7; no firm D call. The V and J ends lost 1 base and 3 bases respectively, with 10 bases between them. Germline V gene data show CDR1 as LNHDA and CDR2 as SQIVND (reference sequence). CDR3 length: 14 residues. The CDR3 bases are TGTGCCAGTAGTATAGCGATGACGGGCTACGAGCAGTACTTC. Translating it yields CASSIAMTGYEQYF.

V usage is TRBV27 and J usage is TRBJ2-3; TRBD2 agrees at 9 bases. The length of the CDR3 is 19 residues. The V gene's germline CDR1 is MNHEY and CDR2 SMNVEV (reference sequence). The trim removed 5 bases at V and 1 base at J, leaving 16 bases unmatched. DNA for the CDR3: TGTGCCAGCAGTCCCTTACGACTAGCGGTAGACCCCCGCACAGATACGCAGTATTTT. Encoded protein: CASSPLRLAVDPRTDTQYF.

The J gene is TRBJ1-2, the V gene TRBV18; 9 positions agree with TRBD1. This CDR3 is built from 16 residues. In germline, CDR1 is KGHSH, CDR2 LQKENI. Trimming removed 2 bases from V and 2 bases from J; junction bases left unmatched: 6. DNA for the CDR3: TGTGCCAGCTCACCAGGACAGGGGAGAGCCAACTATGGCTACACCTTC. It specifies CASSPGQGRANYGYTF. The whole variable domain, remainder taken from reference TRBV18 and TRBJ1-2, is NAGVMQNPRHLVRRRGQEARLRCSPMKGHSHVYWYRQLPEEGLKFMVYLQKENIIDESGMPKERFSAEFPKEGPSILRIQQVVRGDSAAYFCASSPGQGRANYGYTFGSGTRLTVV.

This chain joins TRBV29-1 and TRBJ2-5; 8 bases map to TRBD1. J lost 2 bases, V lost 7 bases, and 3 bases had no gene match. The CDR3 consists of 12 residues. Germline V lookup: CDR1 SQVTM, CDR2 ANQGSEA. The DNA for the CDR3 is TGCAGCGCACGGACAGGGCAAGAGACCCAGTACTTC. Its protein product is CSARTGQETQYF.

V is TRBV28 and J is TRBJ2-7, with D perhaps TRBD1 (6 bases). Looked up from germline, CDR1 is MDHEN and CDR2 is SYDVKM. The V end was cut by 4 bases, the J end by 2 bases, with 12 bases between. The CDR3 has 14 residues. CDR3 nucleotides: TGTGCCAGCAGTTCCCCGGACAGAGCCTACGAGCAGTACTTC. It encodes CASSSPDRAYEQYF. The full variable domain, rest sourced from reference TRBV28 and TRBJ2-7, is DVKVTQSSRYLVKRTGEKVFLECVQDMDHENMFWYRQDPGLGLRLIYFSYDVKMKEKGDIPEGYSVSREKKERFSLILESASTNQTSMYLCASSSPDRAYEQYFGPGTRLTVT.

The chain joins TRBV9 to TRBJ2-1; 7 nucleotides agree with TRBD2. The germline V gene encodes CDR1 SGDLS and CDR2 YYNGEE. Germline trimming cut 0 bases from V and 4 bases from J; bases unmatched to any gene: 4. The CDR3 contains 15 residues. CDR3 region: CASSVGSSGYNEQFF. As DNA, the CDR3 is TGTGCCAGCAGCGTAGGGTCTAGCGGTTACAATGAGCAGTTCTTC.

J is TRBJ1-3 and V is TRBV30; D is uncertain. Trimming took off 0 bases at V and 0 bases at J, with 6 bases between the two ends. CDR1 and CDR2 from the germline V gene are GTSNPN and SVGIG (reference sequence). The length of the CDR3 is 14 residues. Written as DNA, the CDR3 is TGTGCCTGGAGTGTTGGCAGCTCTGGAAACACCATATATTTT. Residues: CAWSVGSSGNTIYF.

This rearrangement joins TRBV5-6 to TRBJ2-1; possible D gene TRBD2, 5 bases. V lost 4 bases to trimming and J lost 6 bases, with 29 bases between them. Germline V gene lookup returns CDR1 SGHDT and CDR2 YYEEEE. The length of the CDR3 is 19 residues. CDR3 loop: CASSVFWASLLESTNEQFF. CDR3 DNA sequence: TGTGCCAGCAGCGTATTCTGGGCTAGCTTATTAGAGAGTACCAATGAGCAGTTCTTC.